The present T cell receptor (beta chain) was sequenced within a study of control samples from healthy donors and cancer patients (dated by TCRdb to 2020 to 2021). The library was produced with the immunoSEQ multiplex PCR assay. Drawn from immuneACCESS, this table holds only the in-frame rearrangements with V and J called that TCRdb kept. Clones are partly lost; checked studies trace under half to an unresolved V gene and leave the rest unexplained. This sample comprises approximately 210,000 clones, about 89% of them detected only once. The ten top clones hold less than 2% of the sample. To note about this clone: The target of this receptor is not known. There are no base qualities to consult, and no much larger clone falls within one base.

V trim: 0 bases; J trim: 3 bases; unmatched bases: 7. The CDR3 runs 18 residues from the cysteine to the phenylalanine. The entry retains the CDR3 DNA only, 54 bases that are in frame from base 1. The germline V gene (reference sequence) sets CDR1 to SGHNT and CDR2 to YYREEE. This receptor was identified in a man aged 25-45 years in good health. The chain is assembled from TRBV5-4 and TRBJ2-2, and 11 junctional nucleotides match TRBD2. Sequencing used blood. The CDR3 amino acid sequence is: CASSLELAGAGDTGELFF. DNA sequence: TGTGCCAGCAGCTTGGAACTAGCGGGGGCCGGGGACACCGGGGAGCTGTTTTTT.